These T cell receptor beta chains were read from a single sample in a study of cytomegalovirus exposure and HLA in healthy donors. The data were produced by immunoSEQ multiplex PCR, yet TCRdb's version contains in-frame clones alone and is incomplete. The top ten hold around 3.6% of the sample, which has about 150,000 clones, 65% to 80% seen once. Sample: PBMCs. The receptors originated from a woman between 40 and 55 years old in good health and CMV-seronegative. The CDR3 runs from the conserved cysteine through the conserved F or W. The D gene is left open where the match is weak. Clone size is shown for a subset of rows, as once, few, many or a class of expanded clone.

D gene,V gene,J gene,clone size,CDR3 protein,CDR3 DNA
TRBD2,TRBV15,TRBJ2-1,.,CATSISGWRGWYNEQFF,TGTGCCACCAGCATCAGTGGGTGGCGGGGGTGGTACAATGAGCAGTTCTTC
.,TRBV7-8,TRBJ2-1,.,CASSTAGLAGEQFF,TGTGCCAGCAGTACGGCAGGGTTAGCCGGTGAGCAGTTCTTC
.,TRBV7-8,TRBJ2-1,.,CASSFSGVDEQFF,TGTGCCAGCAGCTTTTCGGGGGTCGATGAGCAGTTCTTC
TRBD2,TRBV28,TRBJ2-5,.,CASSLGPSGVQETQYF,TGTGCCAGCAGCCTTGGGCCTAGCGGAGTCCAAGAGACCCAGTACTTC
.,TRBV7-9,TRBJ1-1,.,CASSRDNMNTEAFF,TGTGCCAGCAGCCGAGACAACATGAACACTGAAGCTTTCTTT
.,TRBV6-5,TRBJ1-5,.,CASSPTRSQPQHF,TGTGCCAGCAGCCCCACAAGGAGTCAGCCCCAGCATTTT
.,TRBV10-2,TRBJ1-3,.,CASSERGAGNTIYF,TGCGCCAGCAGCGAAAGGGGCGCCGGAAACACCATATATTTT
TRBD2,TRBV7-9,TRBJ2-5,few,CASSRTSDQYF,TGTGCCAGCAGCCGAACTAGCGACCAGTACTTC
TRBD1,TRBV5-5,TRBJ1-5,few,CASSWEPGQAMRQPQHF,TGTGCCAGCAGCTGGGAGCCGGGACAGGCGATGAGGCAGCCCCAGCATTTT
.,TRBV7-8,TRBJ2-5,.,CASSRGHQETQYF,TGTGCCAGCAGTAGAGGGCACCAAGAGACCCAGTACTTC
.,TRBV29-1,TRBJ1-2,.,CSVGDFSYGYTF,TGCAGCGTTGGGGACTTTTCCTATGGCTACACCTTC
.,TRBV5-1,TRBJ1-1,.,CASSLAPGNTEAFF,TGCGCCAGCAGCTTGGCCCCAGGGAACACTGAAGCTTTCTTT
.,TRBV2,TRBJ1-4,.,CATARTGPEKLFF,TGTGCCACCGCGCGAACAGGTCCTGAGAAACTGTTTTTT
.,TRBV29-1,TRBJ1-4,.,CSVDRGRDEKLFF,TGCAGCGTTGACAGGGGTAGGGATGAAAAACTGTTTTTT
TRBD1,TRBV5-1,TRBJ2-5,once,CASSWTGQETQYF,TGCGCCAGCAGCTGGACAGGCCAAGAGACCCAGTACTTC
.,TRBV6-5,TRBJ2-7,.,CASSYVGQAEYEQYF,TGTGCCAGCAGTTACGTTGGCCAGGCCGAGTACGAGCAGTACTTC
TRBD2,TRBV5-4,TRBJ2-1,.,CASSSPTSGRATEQFF,TGTGCCAGCAGCTCCCCGACTAGCGGGAGGGCAACTGAGCAGTTCTTC
.,TRBV11-2,TRBJ2-5,.,CASSSALEGETQYF,TGTGCCAGCAGCTCGGCCTTAGAGGGAGAGACCCAGTACTTC
.,TRBV5-8,TRBJ2-7,.,CASSFIRDRRIYEQYF,TGTGCCAGCAGCTTTATCCGCGACAGGAGGATCTACGAGCAGTACTTC
.,TRBV29-1,TRBJ1-1,.,CSALFTGNTEAFF,TGCAGCGCGCTCTTCACCGGGAACACTGAAGCTTTCTTT
.,TRBV5-1,TRBJ2-2,.,CASSLLAANTGELFF,TGCGCCAGCAGCCTCCTGGCAGCGAACACCGGGGAGCTGTTTTTT
.,TRBV11-3,TRBJ1-2,few,CASSFTGGNYGYTF,TGTGCCAGCAGCTTTACCGGGGGGAATTACGGCTACACCTTC
TRBD1,TRBV5-1,TRBJ2-7,.,CASSSKQGASIYEQYF,TGCGCCAGCAGCTCAAAACAGGGGGCCTCCATCTACGAGCAGTACTTC
.,TRBV19,TRBJ1-5,once,CASSIAGALNQPQHF,TGTGCCAGTAGTATTGCCGGAGCCCTCAATCAGCCCCAGCATTTT
TRBD2,TRBV5-4,TRBJ2-3,.,CASSLVGLAGHADTQYF,TGTGCCAGCAGCTTGGTGGGACTAGCGGGACACGCAGATACGCAGTATTTT
TRBD1,TRBV5-1,TRBJ1-2,.,CASSLGQGGYGYTF,TGCGCCAGCAGCTTGGGACAGGGGGGCTATGGCTACACCTTC
.,TRBV13,TRBJ2-1,.,CASSLGAGKSYNEQFF,TGTGCCAGCAGCTTAGGGGCGGGGAAATCCTACAATGAGCAGTTCTTC
TRBD1,TRBV27,TRBJ2-7,.,CASSISRDRLPYEQYF,TGTGCCAGCAGTATCAGCCGGGACAGGCTCCCCTACGAGCAGTACTTC